This TCR beta chain was recorded in a study of cytomegalovirus exposure and HLA in healthy donors. This clone has only one observation. The study ran its PCR with 60 Vbeta and 13 Jbeta primers. In the study's own analysis: Roughly 80 million unique TCR beta chains, about 12 million shared, were counted in a later analysis. Clones were sequenced by immunoSEQ multiplex PCR, and TCRdb holds only the in-frame ones, with some missing. The V and J calls and the clone size are those of that table, but D and trimming were determined from the DNA. The sample contains 110,000 or so clones, approximately 81% of which appear only once. The V gene end was trimmed by 0 bases and the J gene end by 5 bases; junction bases not matched to a gene: 9. CDR1 SGDLS and CDR2 YYNGEE come from the germline V gene. The CDR3 sequence is 16 residues long.

The V and J genes are TRBV9 and TRBJ2-7; 9 bases map to TRBD2. What was sequenced was PBMCs. This clonotype was sampled from a woman aged 25 to 39 in good health and CMV-seronegative. This chain's CDR3 is CASSVDASGKPHEQYF. The CDR3 DNA reads TGTGCCAGCAGCGTAGATGCTAGCGGGAAGCCCCACGAGCAGTACTTC.